This T cell receptor beta chain was obtained from a study of T cell responses to AZD1222 COVID-19 vaccine. The CDR3 is 16 residues long. V lost 2 bases, J lost 4 bases, and 15 bases lay in between. Per germline, CDR1 MNHEY and CDR2 SVGEGT. Study-level findings and limits: Reports indicate that nearly half of spike-specific TCRs are directed at unmutated variant regions. Repertoires in all cases were sampled only once the peak T cell response had passed. In a largely white British group with more females than males, clonal diversity was possibly underestimated.

This clone was counted a single time. The target antigen is unknown. Measured with immunoSEQ multiplex PCR; TCRdb has only the in-frame clones, and not every one. This sample carries over 100,000 clones, approximately 84% of them seen once, and the ten largest clones take over 15%. The sequenced sample was peripheral blood, obtained on day 0 of AZD1222 vaccination. The rearrangement uses TRBV6-2 or TRBV6-3 and TRBJ2-1, with D perhaps matching TRBD1 (5 bases). The receptor's source is an adult in good health. CDR3 coding DNA: TGTGCCAGCAGTTACCTCGACAGTATTCGGTACAATGAGCAGTTCTTC. Translated, it gives CASSYLDSIRYNEQFF.